This TCR beta chain was identified during a study of blood T cell repertoires in COVID-19. About the study: Collection of acute and convalescent COVID-19 samples took place in the United States, Italy and Spain. Sample material is recorded as cDNA or gDNA derived from T cells, B-cell-depleted T cells, or PBMCs.

Clones were read by immunoSEQ multiplex PCR, and TCRdb kept only the in-frame ones, dropping some. The sample includes 95,000 or so clones, roughly 80% seen only once; the top ten take 20% to 25%. The sample comprised peripheral blood. This sequence originates from an elderly man with active or convalescent COVID-19.

CDR3 sequence reads: CAWVAGWGGGTEAFF. The DNA of the CDR3 is TGTGCCTGGGTTGCGGGGTGGGGAGGGGGAACTGAAGCTTTCTTT. The V call is TRBV30, the J call TRBJ1-1, with D possibly TRBD1 on 6 matching bases. V was trimmed by 5 bases and J by 5 bases, leaving 21 bases between them. The CDR3 totals 15 residues. Germline lookup yields CDR1 GTSNPN and CDR2 SVGIG (reference sequence).